A selection of T cell receptor beta chains follows, all from one sample in a study of spatial heterogeneity in lung cancer. TCRdb analysed the 5' RACE reads with MiXCR anew, one entry per CDR3 protein. The sample lists over 50,000 distinct CDR3 sequences, 7.5% to 8.5% seen once, with about 15% in the top ten. This specimen consisted of PBMCs, obtained at surgery. The receptors were sampled from a female donor with early-stage non-small cell lung cancer. CDR3s include the opening cysteine and the closing phenylalanine or tryptophan. A D gene is named only where the DNA matches it firmly. Clone size is stated in some rows and not others, as once, few, many or a class when expanded.

J gene: TRBJ1-1
clone size: many
D gene: -
V gene: TRBV6-5
CDR3 DNA: TGTGCCAGCAGTTACTCGGCCGGGTACACTGAAGCTTTCTTT
CDR3 protein: CASSYSAGYTEAFF

J gene: TRBJ2-3
clone size: many
D gene: TRBD2
V gene: TRBV6-5
CDR3 DNA: TGTGCCAGCTGCTCCGGGACTAGTATCACAGATACGCAGTATTTT
CDR3 protein: CASCSGTSITDTQYF

J gene: TRBJ2-1
clone size: -
D gene: TRBD2
V gene: TRBV6-2/TRBV6-3
CDR3 DNA: TGTGCCAGCAGACGTAGTGGGACTAGCGGGAGTGTTGAGCAGTTCTTC
CDR3 protein: CASRRSGTSGSVEQFF

J gene: TRBJ1-2
clone size: few
D gene: TRBD1
V gene: TRBV5-1
CDR3 DNA: TGCGCCAGCAGCTTGGAAGGGGGCGGAAATTACTATGGCTACACCTTC
CDR3 protein: CASSLEGGGNYYGYTF

J gene: TRBJ2-3
clone size: many
D gene: -
V gene: TRBV5-1
CDR3 DNA: TGCGCCAGCAGCTTGGCACCAGCCCAGGGGACAGATACGCAGTATTTT
CDR3 protein: CASSLAPAQGTDTQYF

J gene: TRBJ2-3
clone size: few
D gene: -
V gene: TRBV6-5
CDR3 DNA: TGTGCCAGCAGTTACAGGCAGGCTAGCACAGATACGCAGTATTTT
CDR3 protein: CASSYRQASTDTQYF

J gene: TRBJ2-4
clone size: medium-sized
D gene: TRBD2
V gene: TRBV4-2
CDR3 DNA: TGTGCCAGCAGCCAAGGCCTAGCGGATGGAAACATTCAGTACTTC
CDR3 protein: CASSQGLADGNIQYF

J gene: TRBJ1-1
clone size: few
D gene: -
V gene: TRBV9
CDR3 DNA: TGTGCCAGCACGGGACTCATGAACACTGAAGCTTTCTTT
CDR3 protein: CASTGLMNTEAFF

J gene: TRBJ1-1
clone size: -
D gene: TRBD1
V gene: TRBV14
CDR3 DNA: TGTGCCAGCAGACACCCGAGGGCCCGGACAGGAGGGAGATCTTTCTTT
CDR3 protein: CASRHPRARTGGRSFF

J gene: TRBJ2-1
clone size: once
D gene: TRBD2
V gene: TRBV4-2
CDR3 DNA: TGTGCCAGCAGCCCTTCCCTAGCGGGGACTCACAATGAGCAGTTCTTC
CDR3 protein: CASSPSLAGTHNEQFF

J gene: TRBJ2-5
clone size: many
D gene: TRBD2
V gene: TRBV5-1
CDR3 DNA: TGCGCCAGCAGCCCTAGACTAGCGGGAGGGCCGGAGGAGACCCAGTACTTC
CDR3 protein: CASSPRLAGGPEETQYF

J gene: TRBJ2-3
clone size: many
D gene: TRBD1
V gene: TRBV5-1
CDR3 DNA: TGCGCCAGCAGCCGCCGGGACAGGGAAGCAGATACGCAGTATTTT
CDR3 protein: CASSRRDREADTQYF

J gene: TRBJ1-5
clone size: -
D gene: -
V gene: TRBV7-8
CDR3 DNA: TGTGCCAGCAGCCCTGCCTTGGGAGATCAGCCCCAGCATTTT
CDR3 protein: CASSPALGDQPQHF

J gene: TRBJ2-5
clone size: few
D gene: -
V gene: TRBV3-1
CDR3 DNA: TGTGCCAGCAGCCTCGGACTGAGTCAAGAGACCCAGTACTTC
CDR3 protein: CASSLGLSQETQYF

J gene: TRBJ1-3
clone size: many
D gene: -
V gene: TRBV5-5
CDR3 DNA: TGTGCCAGCAGCTTGGAAAAGGGGGGACCTGGAAACACCATATATTTT
CDR3 protein: CASSLEKGGPGNTIYF

J gene: TRBJ2-2
clone size: many
D gene: -
V gene: TRBV5-1
CDR3 DNA: TGCGCCAGCAGCTCCGGTCGAGGGGGGGCCGACACCGGGGAGCTGTTTTTT
CDR3 protein: CASSSGRGGADTGELFF

J gene: TRBJ1-4
clone size: -
D gene: -
V gene: TRBV12-3/TRBV12-4
CDR3 DNA: TGTGCCAGCAGTTTTACAGGGCTCAATGAAAAACTGTTTTTT
CDR3 protein: CASSFTGLNEKLFF

J gene: TRBJ1-5
clone size: -
D gene: TRBD1
V gene: TRBV12-3/TRBV12-4
CDR3 DNA: TGTGCCAGCAGTTTCGGGCCCACAGGGGGCCGAGGCAATCAGCCCCAGCATTTT
CDR3 protein: CASSFGPTGGRGNQPQHF

J gene: TRBJ2-3
clone size: few
D gene: TRBD2
V gene: TRBV14
CDR3 DNA: TGTGCCAGCAGCCAACAAGCGGGGGGTACAGATACGCAGTATTTT
CDR3 protein: CASSQQAGGTDTQYF

J gene: TRBJ2-3
clone size: few
D gene: -
V gene: TRBV6-1
CDR3 DNA: TGTGCCAGCCGTTTCGTGGCGGGCAAGGGCACAGATACGCAGTATTTT
CDR3 protein: CASRFVAGKGTDTQYF

J gene: TRBJ2-7
clone size: many
D gene: -
V gene: TRBV11-2
CDR3 DNA: TGTGCCAGCAGTCCCATCCGCGGGCCCTACGAGCAGTACTTC
CDR3 protein: CASSPIRGPYEQYF

J gene: TRBJ2-7
clone size: -
D gene: TRBD2
V gene: TRBV28
CDR3 DNA: TGTGCCAGCACCCCCGGGACTAGCGGGAGCTACGAGCAGTACTTC
CDR3 protein: CASTPGTSGSYEQYF

J gene: TRBJ2-1
clone size: many
D gene: TRBD2
V gene: TRBV29-1
CDR3 DNA: TGCAGCGTTGAAAAGACTAGCGGGAGAATTAATGAGCAGTTCTTC
CDR3 protein: CSVEKTSGRINEQFF

J gene: TRBJ2-5
clone size: once
D gene: -
V gene: TRBV5-4
CDR3 DNA: TGTGCCAGCAGCAAACAGGGGACCCAGTACTTC
CDR3 protein: CASSKQGTQYF

J gene: TRBJ1-4
clone size: many
D gene: -
V gene: TRBV5-8
CDR3 DNA: TGTGCCACCAGACCCAGGGACCGACTCAATGAAAAACTGTTTTTT
CDR3 protein: CATRPRDRLNEKLFF

J gene: TRBJ1-1
clone size: -
D gene: TRBD1
V gene: TRBV3-1
CDR3 DNA: TGTGCCAGCAGCCACGACAGGGGAAGAGGCTTTGAATCTTTCTTT
CDR3 protein: CASSHDRGRGFESFF

J gene: TRBJ1-5
clone size: -
D gene: -
V gene: TRBV6-6
CDR3 DNA: TGTGCCAGCAGTTTCTATAGCAATCAGCCCCAGCATTTT
CDR3 protein: CASSFYSNQPQHF

J gene: TRBJ2-5
clone size: medium-sized
D gene: TRBD1
V gene: TRBV11-2
CDR3 DNA: TGTGCCAGCAGCCCCGGGACAGGGGGCCGTACCCAAGAGACCCAGTACTTC
CDR3 protein: CASSPGTGGRTQETQYF

J gene: TRBJ2-5
clone size: many
D gene: -
V gene: TRBV11-2
CDR3 DNA: TGTGCCAGCAGCTTATTGGCAGCCTTCCAAGAGACCCAGTACTTC
CDR3 protein: CASSLLAAFQETQYF

J gene: TRBJ2-2
clone size: -
D gene: -
V gene: TRBV15
CDR3 DNA: TGTGCCACCAGCATGATAGGGGGAACGAACACCGGGGAGCTGTTTTTT
CDR3 protein: CATSMIGGTNTGELFF

J gene: TRBJ2-5
clone size: -
D gene: -
V gene: TRBV14
CDR3 DNA: TGTGCCAGCAGCAGGACCCTCGGGAAGACCCAGTACTTC
CDR3 protein: CASSRTLGKTQYF

J gene: TRBJ2-7
clone size: many
D gene: TRBD2
V gene: TRBV5-1
CDR3 DNA: TGCGCCAGCAGTTCGGGACTAGCGGACGAGCAGTACTTC
CDR3 protein: CASSSGLADEQYF

J gene: TRBJ1-4
clone size: few
D gene: -
V gene: TRBV12-3/TRBV12-4
CDR3 DNA: TGTGCCAGCAGTCCCGGGGGGGGTGAAAAACTGTTTTTT
CDR3 protein: CASSPGGGEKLFF

J gene: TRBJ1-2
clone size: few
D gene: TRBD1
V gene: TRBV24-1
CDR3 DNA: TGTGCCACCAGTGAACATACAGGGGGGATAAACTATGGCTACACCTTC
CDR3 protein: CATSEHTGGINYGYTF

J gene: TRBJ2-7
clone size: -
D gene: -
V gene: TRBV28
CDR3 DNA: TGTGCCAGCAGCCTCACCGGGGTAGGGAGCTACGAGCAGTACTTC
CDR3 protein: CASSLTGVGSYEQYF

J gene: TRBJ1-6
clone size: few
D gene: -
V gene: TRBV27
CDR3 DNA: TGTGCCAGCAACCTTAGCCGTGGTAATTCACCCCTCCACTTT
CDR3 protein: CASNLSRGNSPLHF

J gene: TRBJ2-2
clone size: few
D gene: -
V gene: TRBV6-1
CDR3 DNA: TGTGCCAGCGTCGCGGACACCGGGGAGCTGTTTTTT
CDR3 protein: CASVADTGELFF